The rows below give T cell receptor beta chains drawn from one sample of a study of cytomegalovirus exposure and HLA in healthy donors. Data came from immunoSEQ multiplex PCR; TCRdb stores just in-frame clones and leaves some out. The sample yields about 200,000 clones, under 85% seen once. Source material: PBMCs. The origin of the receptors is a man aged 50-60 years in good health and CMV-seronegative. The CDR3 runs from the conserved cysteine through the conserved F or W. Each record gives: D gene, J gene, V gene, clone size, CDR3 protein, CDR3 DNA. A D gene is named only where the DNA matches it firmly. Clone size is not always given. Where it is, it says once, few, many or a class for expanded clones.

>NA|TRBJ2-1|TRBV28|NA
CASSLMAGINYNEQFF
TGTGCCAGCAGTTTAATGGCGGGAATCAATTACAATGAGCAGTTCTTC
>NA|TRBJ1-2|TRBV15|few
CATSRGSGGPGGYTF
TGTGCCACCAGCAGAGGGTCCGGGGGGCCGGGCGGCTACACCTTC
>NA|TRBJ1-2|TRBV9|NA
CASSSRLSNYGYTF
TGTGCCAGCAGCTCTCGACTATCTAACTATGGCTACACCTTC
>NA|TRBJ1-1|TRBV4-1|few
CASSQGTLYSLNTEAFF
TGCGCCAGCAGCCAGGGGACATTGTATTCTTTGAACACTGAAGCTTTCTTT
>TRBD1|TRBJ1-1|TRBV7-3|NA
CASSSAGTGNTEAFF
TGTGCCAGCAGCTCCGCCGGGACAGGGAACACTGAAGCTTTCTTT
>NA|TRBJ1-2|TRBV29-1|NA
CSAFSNRETGGYTF
TGCAGCGCTTTTTCAAACAGGGAGACGGGTGGCTACACCTTC
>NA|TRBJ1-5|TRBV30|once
CAWSVKGGNQPQHF
TGTGCCTGGAGTGTAAAGGGAGGCAATCAGCCCCAGCATTTT
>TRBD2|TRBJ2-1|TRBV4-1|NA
CASSQSEGLAGNNEQFF
TGCGCCAGCAGCCAATCGGAGGGGCTAGCGGGTAACAATGAGCAGTTCTTC
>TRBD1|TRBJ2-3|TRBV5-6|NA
CASSPKTGSTDTQYF
TGTGCCAGCAGCCCGAAGACAGGGAGCACAGATACGCAGTATTTT
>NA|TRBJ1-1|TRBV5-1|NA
CASSFDRSEAFF
TGCGCCAGCAGCTTTGACAGGAGCGAAGCTTTCTTT
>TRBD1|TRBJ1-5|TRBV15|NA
CATSIRTGGSQPQHF
TGTGCCACCAGCATCCGGACAGGGGGTAGTCAGCCCCAGCATTTT
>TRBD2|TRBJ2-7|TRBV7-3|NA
CASSLTSGRYEQYF
TGTGCCAGCAGCTTAACTAGCGGGAGGTACGAGCAGTACTTC
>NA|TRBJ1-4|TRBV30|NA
CAWSEGQTTNEKLFF
TGTGCCTGGAGTGAGGGACAAACAACTAATGAAAAACTGTTTTTT
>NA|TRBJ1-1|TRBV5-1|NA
CASSRDSDTEAFF
TGCGCCAGCAGCCGCGACAGCGACACTGAAGCTTTCTTT
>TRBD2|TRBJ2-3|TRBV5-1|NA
CASSSTAGGSTDTQYF
TGCGCCAGCAGCTCTACAGCGGGAGGGTCCACAGATACGCAGTATTTT
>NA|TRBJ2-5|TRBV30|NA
CAWLGRRMQETQYF
TGTGCCTGGTTAGGCCGGAGGATGCAAGAGACCCAGTACTTC
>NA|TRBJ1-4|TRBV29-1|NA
CSVEGRGRREKLFF
TGCAGCGTTGAGGGCAGGGGTCGGCGGGAAAAACTGTTTTTT
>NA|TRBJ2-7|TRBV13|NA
CASSLDGGTSYEQYF
TGTGCCAGCAGCTTAGATGGAGGGACCTCTTACGAGCAGTACTTC
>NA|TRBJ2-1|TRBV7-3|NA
CASSLSRGSYNEQFF
TGTGCCAGCAGCTTAAGCAGGGGTTCCTACAATGAGCAGTTCTTC
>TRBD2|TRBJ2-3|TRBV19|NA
CASSMYGTSGRVSSTDTQYF
TGTGCCAGTAGTATGTACGGGACTAGCGGGAGGGTATCGAGCACAGATACGCAGTATTTT
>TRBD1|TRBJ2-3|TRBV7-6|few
CASSLGTGGMSDTQYF
TGTGCCAGCAGCTTAGGAACAGGGGGGATGTCAGATACGCAGTATTTT